This T cell receptor beta chain was observed in a study of blood T cell repertoires in COVID-19. Overall study context: Sites across the United States, Italy and Spain contributed samples from acute and convalescent COVID-19.

Here immunoSEQ multiplex PCR was the method, and the copy in TCRdb shows in-frame clones only, minus some. The sample has about 150,000 clones; roughly four fifths are singletons. The sample was peripheral blood. The sequence came from a woman aged 55-69 years with acute or convalescent COVID-19.

The CDR3 nucleotides are TGCGCCAGCAGCTTGGCCCAACAGGCACATATTAACAATGAGCAGTTCTTC. Encoded protein: CASSLAQQAHINNEQFF. J is TRBJ2-1 and V is TRBV5-1; weak D call: TRBD1 (5 bases). Trimming pared 0 bases from V and 5 bases from J, leaving 18 bases between. Germline lookup yields CDR1 SGHRS and CDR2 YFSETQ. This CDR3 contains 17 residues. The full variable domain, with the rest looked up from reference TRBV5-1 and TRBJ2-1, is KAGVTQTPRYLIKTRGQQVTLSCSPISGHRSVSWYQQTPGQGLQFLFEYFSETQRNKGNFPGRFSGRQFSNSRSEMNVSTLELGDSALYLCASSLAQQAHINNEQFFGPGTRLTVL.